This T cell receptor (beta chain) is drawn from a study of CXCR3-negative and CXCR3-positive naive CD8 T cells. The authors prepared UMI-labeled TRB cDNA libraries by 5' RACE. Reprocessing the 5' RACE reads, TCRdb reports a single entry for every CDR3 protein and omits DNA. Reported are about 6,700 distinct CDR3 sequences; the ten largest clones contain 0.95% to 1.5%. Its frequency marks this clonotype as medium-sized. Its antigen is as yet unknown. Germline V gene lookup returns CDR1 ENHRY and CDR2 SYGVKD. This CDR3 region has 14 residues. Study-wide points: Fresh PBMCs were used in most assays, and CXCR3 expression partially decreased after cryopreservation. CXCR3-positive naive cells had more hydrophobic TRB CDR3s than CXCR3-negative naive cells.

The material sequenced was naive CXCR3+ CD8+ T cells from blood. The subset here: CD45RO-CCR7+CD27+CD95- naive CD8+ T cells expressing CXCR3 (TNR3+). This TCR came from a human donor in good health. Some clones in this sample may be carry-over from other donors' samples. V usage is TRBV10-3 and J usage is TRBJ2-1; absent DNA, TCRdb's TRBD2 call cannot be checked. The CDR3 spells CAIRSGGAGNEQFF.